This entry features one T cell receptor beta chain sequence. The target antigen is unknown. Other DNA sequences in this specimen translate into the identical CDR3. Clones were sequenced by immunoSEQ multiplex PCR, and TCRdb holds only the in-frame ones, with some missing. The sample includes approximately 110,000 clones, 85% to 90% of them seen just once. The sample comes from a study of identifying expanded T cells in peripheral blood. Overall study results and limits: Roughly 2-week clone count variance significantly increased as total template count grew. About 1.3 clones differed between technical replicates, versus roughly 16 and 20 over time.

The CDR3 sequence is 14 residues long. V was clipped by 5 bases and J by 1 base, with 9 bases between them. The germline CDR1 and CDR2 sequences are MDHEN and SYDVKM. Sequencing was performed on blood. This chain links TRBV28 with TRBJ1-5; the D gene is possibly TRBD1 (5 bases). The sequence was obtained from a person between 18 and 75 years old in good health. The CDR3 coding sequence is TGTGCCAGCAGTCAGGGCGGAAGCAATCAGCCCCAGCATTTT. It is translated as CASSQGGSNQPQHF. Full variable domain (outside the CDR3, taken from reference TRBV28 and TRBJ1-5): DVKVTQSSRYLVKRTGEKVFLECVQDMDHENMFWYRQDPGLGLRLIYFSYDVKMKEKGDIPEGYSVSREKKERFSLILESASTNQTSMYLCASSQGGSNQPQHFGDGTRLSIL.